A selection of T cell receptor beta chains follows, all from one sample in a study of metastatic and nonmetastatic thyroid tumors. TCRdb reprocessed the PCR reads via MiXCR. In the table there are about 38,000 clones, about 26% of which are singletons. The specimen sequenced was blood. The receptor source for this set is a male donor with papillary thyroid cancer or a benign thyroid nodule (not recorded which). Some clones in this sample may be carry-over from other donors' samples. Both conserved end residues are part of each CDR3.

>TRBV2|TRBJ2-7
CASNVETYEQYF
>TRBV6-5|TRBJ1-5
CASSYSAKVQPQHF
>TRBV20-1|TRBJ2-4
CSVGARTLAKNIQYF
>TRBV2|TRBJ2-1
CASRETPTGGDPYEQFF
>TRBV5-6|TRBJ1-2
CASSLLMNYGYTF
>TRBV11-2|TRBJ2-3
CASSPVTSGDQTDTQYF
>TRBV7-8|TRBJ2-7
CASSSWEGYEQYF
>TRBV7-8|TRBJ2-1
CASSPAGDPYNEQFF
>TRBV13|TRBJ2-7
CASSPGLVSYEQYF
>TRBV19|TRBJ2-2
CASSDWAGELFF
>TRBV6-4|TRBJ2-2
CASSVDSGRFRELFF
>TRBV20-1|TRBJ1-1
CSARDRGLGLGTEAFF
>TRBV5-4|TRBJ2-1
CASSLDRNEQFF
>TRBV12-3/TRBV12-4|TRBJ1-5
CASSLGASNQPQHF
>TRBV2|TRBJ2-2
CASSEALGTGDTGELFF
>TRBV6-2/TRBV6-3|TRBJ1-5
CASTKRTLPDQPQHF
>TRBV3-1|TRBJ2-7
CASSQDKRDGEQYF
>TRBV12-5|TRBJ2-1
CASGLVQGGQGRHEQFF
>TRBV14|TRBJ1-2
CASSPAGLGYTF
>TRBV7-2|TRBJ2-7
CASSLAGGASIYEQYF